These 25 T cell receptor beta chains came from one sample sequenced in a study of cytomegalovirus exposure and HLA in healthy donors. 13 Jbeta primers and 60 Vbeta primers were used for the PCR. Clones were sequenced by immunoSEQ multiplex PCR, and TCRdb holds only the in-frame ones, with some missing. The profile shows approximately 150,000 clones, approximately 84% of them singletons. The sequencing input was PBMCs. Receptors originate from a girl aged 10 to 17 in good health and CMV-seropositive.

This sequence joins TRBV7-9 and TRBJ2-1; D remains unclear. Trimming took 2 bases from V and 1 from J, leaving 12 bases between them. This CDR3 has 16 amino acids. Germline V gene sequence: CDR1 SEHNR, CDR2 FQNEAQ (reference sequence). DNA for the CDR3: TGTGCCAGCAGCTTATTATCCGGAGTGTCCTACAATGAGCAGTTCTTC. Residues: CASSLLSGVSYNEQFF.

The rearrangement joins TRBV7-6 to TRBJ2-7; 9 bases are shared with TRBD2. The CDR3 has 14 residues. Germline assignment: CDR1 SGHVS and CDR2 FNYEAQ. V lost 5 bases, J lost 2 bases, and 4 bases stayed unmatched. The CDR3 sequence is CASSPKRGAYEQYF. The CDR3 nucleotides read TGTGCCAGCAGCCCTAAGCGGGGGGCCTACGAGCAGTACTTC.

The chain couples TRBV29-1 to TRBJ2-7, with 8 nucleotides matching TRBD1. CDR1 and CDR2 from the germline V gene are SQVTM and ANQGSEA. V shed 7 bases and J 0 bases; nucleotides not matched to a gene: 2. The CDR3 runs to 12 residues. The CDR3 region is CSGGTGSYEQYF. The DNA for the CDR3 is TGCAGCGGGGGGACAGGCTCCTACGAGCAGTACTTC.

The chain is built from TRBV27 and TRBJ1-2; 7 nucleotides match TRBD1. Germline CDR1 MNHEY, CDR2 SMNVEV (reference sequence). V lost 5 bases, J lost 4 bases, and 10 bases stayed unmatched. The CDR3 is made up of 15 amino acids. This CDR3 reads CASSKGGSGGYGYTF. Written as DNA, the CDR3 is TGTGCCAGCAGTAAAGGGGGCTCTGGTGGCTATGGCTACACCTTC.

The chain has TRBV6-1 and TRBJ2-2; D possibly corresponds to TRBD1 (6 bases). The CDR3 extends over 14 amino acids. Trimming shortened V by 7 bases and J by 3 bases, and 12 bases separated the two germline ends. CDR1 and CDR2 from the germline V gene are MNHNS and SASEGT. The CDR3 DNA reads TGTGCCAGCAAGCCCGAGGGGGACACCGGGGAGCTGTTTTTT. Amino acids: CASKPEGDTGELFF.

This rearrangement joins TRBV5-6 to TRBJ1-1, with no clear D. Germline V gives CDR1 SGHDT, CDR2 YYEEEE. The CDR3 is made up of 14 amino acids. Trimming left V 1 base short and J 7 bases short, with 14 bases between. DNA for the CDR3: TGTGCCAGCAGCTTGTATCCGGGAGTAAGTGAAGCTTTCTTT. Translating it yields CASSLYPGVSEAFF.

V and J are TRBV27 and TRBJ1-4; 8 bases agree with TRBD1. Per germline, CDR1 MNHEY and CDR2 SMNVEV (reference sequence). Trimming cost V 2 bases and J 6 bases; bases outside gene matches: 5. This CDR3 has 15 amino acids. The CDR3 region has the DNA TGTGCCAGCAGTTTAAGGCGGACAGGGCATGAAAAACTGTTTTTT. Amino acid sequence: CASSLRRTGHEKLFF.

The gene calls are TRBV7-9 and TRBJ1-2, with D maybe TRBD1 (5 bases). Germline CDR1 is SEHNR and CDR2 is FQNEAQ (reference sequence). The V end was cut by 2 bases, the J end by 6 bases, with 13 bases between. CDR3 length: 14 residues. This chain's CDR3 is CASSLIGAGDGYTF. The CDR3 coding sequence is TGTGCCAGCAGCTTAATCGGGGCGGGGGATGGCTACACCTTC.

The chain recombines TRBV13 with TRBJ1-2; D gene ambiguous. Germline CDR1 and CDR2: PRHDT and FYEKMQ (reference sequence). V lost 2 bases, J lost 4 bases, and 8 bases lay in between. The CDR3 length is 13 residues. DNA of the CDR3: TGTGCCAGCAGCTTATTACTGATCTATGGCTACACCTTC. Translation gives CASSLLLIYGYTF.

CDR3 amino acids: CASSVDRGLETQYF. The CDR3, as DNA: TGTGCCAGCAGTGTGGACAGGGGGCTTGAGACCCAGTACTTC. The J gene is TRBJ2-5, the V gene TRBV6-1; 11 nucleotides line up with TRBD1. This CDR3 region has 14 residues. Germline lookup yields CDR1 MNHNS and CDR2 SASEGT. The ends lost 4 bases at V and 5 bases at J; junction bases unmatched: 3.

This clone occurred a few times. V usage is TRBV30 and J usage is TRBJ2-3; no firm D call. The germline gives CDR1 GTSNPN, CDR2 SVGIG (reference sequence). The V and J ends lost 0 bases and 3 bases respectively, with 13 bases between them. This CDR3 is 15 amino acids long. CDR3 in amino acids: CAWSVEDTDTDTQYF. The CDR3 nucleotides read TGTGCCTGGAGTGTAGAAGATACAGATACAGATACGCAGTATTTT.

This chain uses TRBV7-9 with TRBJ2-5; no clear D gene. This CDR3 contains 11 residues. CDR1 is SEHNR and CDR2 is FQNEAQ in the germline V gene (reference sequence). V lost 3 bases and J 7 bases, leaving 6 bases between the germline ends. The CDR3 nucleotides read TGTGCCAGCAGCTTCAGAGGGACCCAGTACTTC. This sequence encodes CASSFRGTQYF.

The V and J genes are TRBV10-1 and TRBJ1-5; D gene ambiguous. Germline assignment: CDR1 WNHNN and CDR2 SYGVQD (reference sequence). CDR3 size: 13 residues. V shed 6 bases and J shed 4 bases, with 10 bases lying between them. The CDR3 DNA follows: TGCGCCAGCAGGGGCTTGAGAAATCAGCCCCAGCATTTT. Its protein product is CASRGLRNQPQHF.

The count of this clone is one. The chain carries TRBV19 and TRBJ1-5, with 8 positions matching TRBD1. V shed 7 bases and J 6 bases; nucleotides not matched to a gene: 8. This CDR3 has 14 residues. CDR1 and CDR2 from the germline V gene are LNHDA and SQIVND (reference sequence). The CDR3 is CASTRGQGRQPQHF. The DNA of the CDR3 is TGTGCCAGTACAAGAGGACAGGGTCGTCAGCCCCAGCATTTT.

The chain joins TRBV6-1 to TRBJ1-1, with 8 bases that match TRBD1. The length of the CDR3 is 14 residues. Germline CDR1 and CDR2: MNHNS and SASEGT. The J segment lost 4 bases and the V segment lost 10 bases, leaving 11 bases of the junction unmatched. This CDR3 reads CATWFQGAGTEAFF. The CDR3 DNA is TGTGCCACCTGGTTCCAGGGGGCCGGCACTGAAGCTTTCTTT.

The chain uses TRBV29-1 and TRBJ1-1; TRBD1 matches at 9 bases. Trimming took 6 bases from V and 3 from J; bases not matched to a gene: 5. Germline loops: CDR1 SQVTM, CDR2 ANQGSEA. This CDR3 comprises 13 residues. CDR3 sequence (DNA): TGCAGCGTGAGGGACAGGGAACACACTGAAGCTTTCTTT. Encoded protein: CSVRDREHTEAFF.

The chain has TRBV28 and TRBJ1-5; 9 bases are a match to TRBD1. With V trimmed by 6 bases and J by 3 bases, 9 bases remained unmatched. CDR1 MDHEN and CDR2 SYDVKM come from the germline V gene. The length of the CDR3 is 16 residues. The CDR3 loop is CASRGTDRGINQPQHF. DNA of the CDR3: TGTGCCAGCAGGGGGACGGACAGGGGAATCAATCAGCCCCAGCATTTT.

The chain links TRBV10-3 to TRBJ2-1; D perhaps matches TRBD1 (6 bases). The CDR3 extends over 14 amino acids. V was cut by 10 bases and J by 6 bases, with 19 bases left in between. CDR1 is ENHRY, CDR2 SYGVKD, per germline. This CDR3 is CATDPTGTRNEQFF. For the CDR3, the DNA is TGTGCCACCGACCCAACAGGGACCCGCAATGAGCAGTTCTTC.

The chain links TRBV13 to TRBJ1-1, with unresolved D. Germline CDR1 reads PRHDT; CDR2 reads FYEKMQ (reference sequence). V lost 3 bases and J lost 1, with 6 bases in between. The CDR3 spans 13 residues. CDR3 DNA: TGTGCCAGCAGCTTGGAGGGGAACACTGAAGCTTTCTTT. Protein sequence: CASSLEGNTEAFF.

The V call is TRBV7-9, the J call TRBJ2-1, with a possible D match to TRBD1 (6 bases). This CDR3 is 12 amino acids long. Trimming stripped 1 base from V and 9 bases from J, with 7 bases between. Germline CDR1 SEHNR, CDR2 FQNEAQ (reference sequence). CDR3 DNA sequence: TGTGCCAGCAGCTTAGGAGGGGGTGAGCAGTTCTTC. Encoded protein: CASSLGGGEQFF.

This chain links TRBV10-3 with TRBJ2-3, with D unresolved. The CDR3 is made up of 12 amino acids. CDR1 and CDR2 from the germline V gene are ENHRY and SYGVKD. V was cut by 8 bases and J by 4 bases, with 10 bases left in between. The CDR3 region has the DNA TGTGCCATCCTCTCAGGTTCAGATACGCAGTATTTT. Translated, it gives CAILSGSDTQYF.

This clone was seen only once. CDR3 coding DNA: TGTGCCAGTAGTATTCTTCTGACAGTCTATGGCTACACCTTC. Amino acids: CASSILLTVYGYTF. The chain carries TRBV19 and TRBJ1-2, with a possible D match to TRBD1 (5 bases). The CDR3 runs to 14 residues. The V end lost 3 bases, the J end lost 4 bases, and 12 bases lay between the germline ends. The germline CDR1 and CDR2 sequences are LNHDA and SQIVND (reference sequence).

The chain has TRBV10-1 and TRBJ1-2; a possible D gene is TRBD1 (5 bases). CDR1 and CDR2 (germline): WNHNN, SYGVQD (reference sequence). The length of the CDR3 is 14 residues. Trimming removed 4 bases at V and 0 bases at J, with 9 bases between. CDR3 DNA: TGCGCCAGCAGTGCGACAGAGCCTAACTATGGCTACACCTTC. It specifies CASSATEPNYGYTF.

The sample holds a few counts of this clone. The V gene is TRBV5-4, the J gene TRBJ1-4; TRBD1 is a possible D gene (6 bases). CDR1 and CDR2 (germline): SGHNT, YYREEE (reference sequence). V dropped 4 bases and J dropped 6 bases, with 16 bases sitting between them. There are 15 residues in the CDR3. This CDR3 reads CASSLQGREHEKLFF. The CDR3, as DNA: TGTGCCAGCAGCCTACAGGGTAGAGAGCATGAAAAACTGTTTTTT.

In this sample, this clone turned up a few times. This sample also contains other DNA sequences that code for the same CDR3. The chain employs TRBV5-1 and TRBJ1-1; weak D call: TRBD1 (5 bases). Germline V gene data show CDR1 as SGHRS and CDR2 as YFSETQ. CDR3 length: 14 residues. Trimming cost V 3 bases and J 0 bases, with 9 bases left between them. Here the CDR3 reads CASSSDSMNTEAFF. CDR3 coding DNA: TGCGCCAGCAGCTCTGACAGCATGAACACTGAAGCTTTCTTT. The full variable domain, its missing parts supplied by reference TRBV5-1 and TRBJ1-1, is KAGVTQTPRYLIKTRGQQVTLSCSPISGHRSVSWYQQTPGQGLQFLFEYFSETQRNKGNFPGRFSGRQFSNSRSEMNVSTLELGDSALYLCASSSDSMNTEAFFGQGTRLTVV.